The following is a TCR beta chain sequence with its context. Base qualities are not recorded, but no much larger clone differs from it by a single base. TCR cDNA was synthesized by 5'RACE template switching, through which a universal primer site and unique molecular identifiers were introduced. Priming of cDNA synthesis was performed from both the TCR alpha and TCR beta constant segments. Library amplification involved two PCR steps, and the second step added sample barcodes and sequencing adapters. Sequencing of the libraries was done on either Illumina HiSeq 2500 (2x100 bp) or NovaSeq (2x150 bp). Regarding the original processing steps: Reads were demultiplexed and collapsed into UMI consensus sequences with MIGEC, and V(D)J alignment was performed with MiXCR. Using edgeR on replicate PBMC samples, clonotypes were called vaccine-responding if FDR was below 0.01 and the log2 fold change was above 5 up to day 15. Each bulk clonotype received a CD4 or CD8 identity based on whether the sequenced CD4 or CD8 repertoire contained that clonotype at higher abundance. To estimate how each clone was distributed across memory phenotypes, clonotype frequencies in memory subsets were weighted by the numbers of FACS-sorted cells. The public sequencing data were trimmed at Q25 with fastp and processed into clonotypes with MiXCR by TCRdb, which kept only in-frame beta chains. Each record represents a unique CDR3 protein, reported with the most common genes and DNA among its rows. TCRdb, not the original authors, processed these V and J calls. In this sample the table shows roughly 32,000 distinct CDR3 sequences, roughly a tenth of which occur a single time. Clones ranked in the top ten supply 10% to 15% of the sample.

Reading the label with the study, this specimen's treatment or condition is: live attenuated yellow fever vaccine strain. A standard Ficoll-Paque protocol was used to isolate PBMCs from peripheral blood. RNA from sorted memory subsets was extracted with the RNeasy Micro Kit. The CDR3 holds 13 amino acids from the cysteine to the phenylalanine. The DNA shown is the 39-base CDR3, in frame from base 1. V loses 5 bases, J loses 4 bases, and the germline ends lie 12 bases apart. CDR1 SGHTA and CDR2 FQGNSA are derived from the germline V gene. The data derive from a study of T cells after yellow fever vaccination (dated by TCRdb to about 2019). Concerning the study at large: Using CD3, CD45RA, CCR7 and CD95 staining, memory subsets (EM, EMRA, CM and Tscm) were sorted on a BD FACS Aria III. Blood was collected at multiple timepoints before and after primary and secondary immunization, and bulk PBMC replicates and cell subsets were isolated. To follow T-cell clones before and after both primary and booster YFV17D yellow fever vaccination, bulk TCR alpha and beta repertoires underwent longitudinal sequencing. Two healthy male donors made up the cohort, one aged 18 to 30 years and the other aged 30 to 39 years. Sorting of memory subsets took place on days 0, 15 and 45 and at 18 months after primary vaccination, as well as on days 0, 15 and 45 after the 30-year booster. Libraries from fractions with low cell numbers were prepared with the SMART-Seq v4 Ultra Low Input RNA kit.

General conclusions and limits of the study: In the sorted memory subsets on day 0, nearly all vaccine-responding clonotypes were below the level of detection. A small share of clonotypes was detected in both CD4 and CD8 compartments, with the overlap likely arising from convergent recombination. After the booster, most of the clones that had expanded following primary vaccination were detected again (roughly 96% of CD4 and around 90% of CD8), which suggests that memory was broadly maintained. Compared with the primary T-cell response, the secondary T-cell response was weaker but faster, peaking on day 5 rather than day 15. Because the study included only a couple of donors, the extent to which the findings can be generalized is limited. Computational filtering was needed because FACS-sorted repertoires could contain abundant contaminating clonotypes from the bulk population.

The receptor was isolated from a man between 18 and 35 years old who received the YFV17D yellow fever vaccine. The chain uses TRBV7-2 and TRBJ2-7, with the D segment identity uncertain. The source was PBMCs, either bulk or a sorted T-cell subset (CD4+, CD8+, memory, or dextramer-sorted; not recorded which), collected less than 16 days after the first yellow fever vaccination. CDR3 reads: CASSPPSGYEQYF. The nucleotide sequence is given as TGTGCCAGCAGCCCGCCCTCAGGTTACGAGCAGTACTTC.